Described below is a single T cell receptor (beta chain) sequence and its context. Its antigen is unknown. Patients had chemo-refractory metastatic non-small-cell lung cancer and received focal radiation plus CTLA-4 blockade that used ipilimumab. These data are taken from a study of radiotherapy plus CTLA-4 blockade in lung cancer. In the study overall: Patients showed objective responses in 18% of cases, and disease control was achieved by under 40%.

The assay was immunoSEQ multiplex PCR, and TCRdb's table has in-frame clones only and misses some. Of about 62,000 clones in the sample, approximately 76% were seen once. Germline-derived CDR1 and CDR2 are SGHTA and FQGNSA. The CDR3 is 15 amino acids. V dropped 5 bases and J dropped 3 bases, with 13 bases sitting between them. Broader study findings: In blood, after radiotherapy plus ipilimumab, tumor-derived TCR clones expanded.

The TCR comes from a human donor with non-small cell lung cancer who had a complete response to radiotherapy plus ipilimumab. The sample consisted of peripheral blood, taken from a patient treated with radiotherapy plus ipilimumab. The chain employs TRBV7-2 and TRBJ2-2, with D hard to call. The CDR3 DNA is TGTGCCAGCAGCCTCCAGGTATCTTACACCGGGGAGCTGTTTTTT. It specifies CASSLQVSYTGELFF.